This T cell receptor (beta chain) originates from a study of control samples from healthy donors and cancer patients. Clones were sequenced by immunoSEQ multiplex PCR, and TCRdb holds only the in-frame ones, with some missing. This sample has fewer than 85,000 clones, with approximately 94% found just once. The ends were cut back, 6 bases at V and 4 bases at J, with 9 bases in the middle. CDR1 DFQATT and CDR2 SNEGSKA come from the germline V gene (reference sequence). This CDR3 region has 11 residues. Sequencing input: blood. The clonotype was recovered from a young woman in good health. V usage is TRBV20-1 and J usage is TRBJ1-2, with D perhaps matching TRBD1 (6 bases). CDR3 in amino acids: CSAEQGYGYTF. The CDR3 DNA is TGCAGTGCCGAACAGGGCTATGGCTACACCTTC.